Following are 2 T cell receptor beta chains from one sample sequenced in a study of technical replicates of blood from a few donors. The table came from immunoSEQ multiplex PCR; TCRdb's copy has only in-frame clones and leaves some out. The table has around 84,000 clones, approximately 97% seen once. Sequenced: T cells isolated from PBMCs. All receptors derive from a human donor in good health.

The chain has TRBV25-1 and TRBJ2-7, with D perhaps TRBD1 (7 bases). V lost 6 bases and J 5 bases, leaving 11 bases between the germline ends. CDR1 is MGHDK, CDR2 SYGVNS, per germline. The CDR3 consists of 12 residues. In DNA, the CDR3 is TGTGCCAGCAGCCCAGGGGGGCACGAGCAGTACTTC. It translates to CASSPGGHEQYF.

The chain carries TRBV5-1 and TRBJ2-7; 9 bases agree with TRBD2. The CDR3 has 15 residues. In germline, CDR1 is SGHRS, CDR2 YFSETQ. V gave up 3 bases and J gave up 2 bases; unmatched junction bases: 6. CDR3 coding DNA: TGCGCCAGCAGCTCGACGACTAGCGGAGCCTACGAGCAGTACTTC. It codes for CASSSTTSGAYEQYF.